The clone carrying this TCR beta chain came up a few times. What it binds is not known. This sample was taken from a study of CD8+ T cells in alopecia areata. Study context: Treated patients were given oral tofacitinib, which was dosed at 5 to 10 mg twice daily. General study findings and limits: Scalp specimens additionally yield sequences from normal skin's resident alphabeta T cells.

Looked up from germline, CDR1 is SEHNR and CDR2 is FQNEAQ (reference sequence). CDR3 size: 14 residues. V lost 0 bases to trimming and J lost 6 bases, with 10 bases between them. Specified treatment: oral pan-JAK inhibitor, 5-10 mg twice daily. Isolated RNA was reverse transcribed into cDNA used as the sequencing template. This table comes from immunoSEQ multiplex PCR, and its TCRdb copy is limited to in-frame clones, with some not included. The data hold 200,000 to 250,000 clones, with about three fifths observed a single time. The source was CD4+ T cells sorted from blood, collected at week 4, from a patient treated with tofacitinib. The V call is TRBV7-9, the J call TRBJ2-3; D is uncertain. The TCR originated in a human donor with alopecia areata. CDR3 amino acids: CASSLASVTDTQYF. In DNA, the CDR3 is TGTGCCAGCAGCTTAGCGTCCGTGACCGATACGCAGTATTTT.